Each of the 25 T cell receptor beta chains below was sequenced from the same sample in a study of T cells in Graves' hyperthyroidism and ophthalmopathy. From RNA transcripts, TCR beta CDR3 regions were amplified. The primer set for the first-round RT-PCR of the TCR CDR3 was HTBI. A single record per CDR3 protein comes from TCRdb applying MiXCR to the multiplex PCR reads. The sample shows a few hundred thousand distinct CDR3 sequences, 15% to 18% of them seen only once. The sample consisted of blood. Source of these receptors: a woman between 25 and 40 years old with Graves' hyperthyroidism.

In this sample, this clonotype turned up many times. This chain joins TRBV18 and TRBJ1-6; possible D gene TRBD1, 6 bases. The V end was cut by 3 bases, the J end by 5 bases, with 11 bases between. CDR1 and CDR2 from the germline V gene are KGHSH and LQKENI. The length of the CDR3 is 15 residues. The CDR3 loop is CASSPDGQNNSPLHF. The CDR3 coding sequence is TGTGCCAGCTCACCGGATGGACAGAATAATTCACCCCTCCACTTT.

This clonotype was seen at least ten times. V is TRBV29-1 and J is TRBJ2-1, with 15 bases matching TRBD2. Germline CDR1 reads SQVTM; CDR2 reads ANQGSEA. V shed 7 bases, J shed 8 bases, and the junction held 18 bases outside the gene matches. This CDR3 is 18 amino acids long. CDR3 sequence: CSALGGLAGGWGVDEQFF. The CDR3 coding sequence is TGCAGCGCCCTCGGGGGACTAGCGGGAGGTTGGGGTGTCGATGAGCAGTTCTTC.

The chain combines TRBV5-1 with TRBJ2-1; TRBD1 matches 7 bases. The DNA end lines up better with TRBJ2-7; the J call may be wrong. Germline V lookup: CDR1 SGHRS, CDR2 YFSETQ. This CDR3 spans 15 amino acids. CDR3 loop: CASSLMGQLYNEQYF. CDR3 DNA sequence: TGCGCCAGCAGCTTGATGGGACAGCTTTACAATGAGCAGTACTTC.

The sample holds one count of this clonotype. The V gene is TRBV15, the J gene TRBJ2-3; 14 positions match TRBD2. The V gene end was trimmed by 3 bases and the J gene end by 5 bases; junction bases not matched to a gene: 13. Per the germline V gene, CDR1 is LNHNV and CDR2 is YYDKDF (reference sequence). The CDR3 consists of 19 residues. The CDR3 loop is CATSSARDRGTSGRDTQYF. The CDR3 DNA follows: TGTGCCACCAGCAGTGCCCGGGACAGGGGGACTAGCGGGAGAGATACGCAGTATTTT.

There are a few counts of this clonotype. The chain carries TRBV5-6 and TRBJ2-7, with a weak D call TRBD2 (6 bases). Germline values: CDR1 SGHDT, CDR2 YYEEEE. V was pared by 3 bases and J by 2 bases, with 12 bases between. This CDR3 is built from 14 residues. The CDR3 DNA reads as TGTGCCAGCAGCTCTACCGCGGGGACCTACGAGCAGTACTTC. This codes for CASSSTAGTYEQYF. Based on the CDR3 plus reference TRBV5-6 and TRBJ2-7, the full variable domain is DAGVTQSPTHLIKTRGQQVTLRCSPKSGHDTVSWYQQALGQGPQFIFQYYEEEERQRGNFPDRFSGHQFPNYSSELNVNALLLGDSALYLCASSSTAGTYEQYFGPGTRLTVT.

The J gene is TRBJ2-3, the V gene TRBV20-1; the D is unclear. Germline CDR1 is DFQATT and CDR2 is SNEGSKA (reference sequence). Between the trimmed V and J ends, which lost 0 bases and 4 bases, there was a span of 8 bases. The CDR3 has 13 amino acids. In nucleotides, the CDR3 is TGCAGTGCTAGAGAAGGGTTTTCAGATACGCAGTATTTT. It translates to CSAREGFSDTQYF.

The genes are TRBV18 and TRBJ1-3, with a weak D call TRBD1 (5 bases). Germline V gene sequence: CDR1 KGHSH, CDR2 LQKENI. The CDR3 is 15 residues long. Trimming stripped 0 bases from V and 4 bases from J, with 10 bases between. CDR3 DNA: TGTGCCAGCTCACCACCCAACGGGGACGGAAACACCATATATTTT. As protein: CASSPPNGDGNTIYF.

The chain's CDR3 is CASSFGGLAGGQIQYF. Here the CDR3 DNA reads TGTGCCAGCAGCTTTGGGGGACTAGCGGGAGGGCAGATTCAGTACTTC. This chain links TRBV11-2 with TRBJ2-4; 16 nucleotides agree with TRBD2. The CDR3 is made up of 16 amino acids. Trimming at V came to 3 bases and at J to 10 bases, leaving 6 bases not matched to a gene. Per germline, CDR1 SGHAT and CDR2 FQNNGV.

The chain couples TRBV9 to TRBJ2-2, with D uncertain. The CDR3 has 14 amino acids. The V and J ends lost 0 bases and 5 bases respectively, with 8 bases between them. CDR1 and CDR2 (germline): SGDLS, YYNGEE. CDR3 in amino acids: CASSVANPTGELFF. The CDR3 region has the DNA TGTGCCAGCAGCGTAGCAAACCCAACCGGGGAGCTGTTTTTT. The full variable domain, with the rest looked up from reference TRBV9 and TRBJ2-2, is DSGVTQTPKHLITATGQRVTLRCSPRSGDLSVYWYQQSLDQGLQFLIQYYNGEERAKGNILERFSAQQFPDLHSELNLSSLELGDSALYFCASSVANPTGELFFGEGSRLTVL.

This clonotype was recorded at least ten times. This chain connects TRBV12-3 or TRBV12-4 to TRBJ2-1; the D is unclear. V gave up 3 bases and J gave up 6 bases, with 9 bases separating them. The CDR3 is 13 residues long. Written as DNA, the CDR3 is TGTGCCAGCAGTTTGGGTCCCACCAATGAGCAGTTCTTC. This codes for CASSLGPTNEQFF.

Many counts were recorded for this clonotype. The J gene is TRBJ2-3, the V gene TRBV7-3, with D perhaps TRBD1 (5 bases). CDR3 size: 15 residues. The germline gives CDR1 SGHTA, CDR2 FQGTGA. With 1 base removed from V and 2 bases from J, the gap between germline ends came to 10 bases. CDR3 sequence reads: CASSLIGHTTDTQYF. DNA of the CDR3: TGTGCCAGCAGCTTAATCGGACATACCACAGATACGCAGTATTTT.

There are many counts of this clonotype. The V gene is TRBV6-1, the J gene TRBJ2-1; 12 positions match TRBD1. Germline V gene sequence: CDR1 MNHNS, CDR2 SASEGT. This CDR3 is built from 17 residues. The V and J ends lost 6 bases and 8 bases, in that order; junction bases with no gene match: 14. CDR3 DNA sequence: TGTGCCAGCAGGACTGGGACAGGGGGCGGACTTGGCGATGAGCAGTTCTTC. Its protein product is CASRTGTGGGLGDEQFF.

This clonotype was detected a few times. The rearrangement uses TRBV29-1 and TRBJ2-5; 8 nucleotides line up with TRBD1. Germline CDR1 SQVTM, CDR2 ANQGSEA. The CDR3 runs 14 residues. Trimming cost V 4 bases and J 3 bases; bases outside gene matches: 7. The CDR3 sequence is CSVAPGQVKETQYF. The CDR3 bases are TGCAGCGTTGCTCCGGGACAGGTGAAAGAGACCCAGTACTTC.

This sequence joins TRBV30 and TRBJ2-2, with 12 bases matching TRBD1. The CDR3 extends over 14 amino acids. With V trimmed by 4 bases and J by 7 bases, 4 bases remained unmatched. The germline gives CDR1 GTSNPN, CDR2 SVGIG (reference sequence). DNA of the CDR3: TGTGCCTGGACCCGGGACAGGGGGCGCGGGGAGCTGTTTTTT. Protein product: CAWTRDRGRGELFF.

The rearrangement uses TRBV27 and TRBJ2-2; the D is unclear. The CDR3 is made up of 13 amino acids. With 2 bases removed from V and 6 bases from J, the gap between germline ends came to 7 bases. Germline V gives CDR1 MNHEY, CDR2 SMNVEV (reference sequence). Here the CDR3 DNA reads TGTGCCAGCAGTTTAAATTTCCCCGGGGAGCTGTTTTTT. Protein product: CASSLNFPGELFF.

Many counts were recorded for this clonotype. This rearrangement joins TRBV20-1 to TRBJ2-1; 7 bases match TRBD2. This CDR3 region has 15 residues. Per germline, CDR1 DFQATT and CDR2 SNEGSKA (reference sequence). V lost 6 bases, J lost 4 bases, and 12 bases stayed unmatched. The CDR3 DNA reads as TGCAGTGCCAGAAATAGCGGGCCACGGTACAATGAGCAGTTCTTC. This gives the protein CSARNSGPRYNEQFF.

The table lists this clonotype with many counts. The J gene is TRBJ2-3, the V gene TRBV7-9, with D unresolved. Germline CDR1 is SEHNR and CDR2 is FQNEAQ (reference sequence). This CDR3 is 18 amino acids long. Trimming left V 5 bases short and J 0 bases short, with 21 bases between. This CDR3 reads CASSPLSGGTRSTDTQYF. Here the CDR3 DNA reads TGTGCCAGCAGCCCCCTCTCAGGCGGCACAAGGAGCACAGATACGCAGTATTTT. The complete variable domain, with remaining parts taken from reference TRBV7-9 and TRBJ2-3, reads DTGVSQNPRHKITKRGQNVTFRCDPISEHNRLYWYRQTLGQGPEFLTYFQNEAQLEKSRLLSDRFSAERPKGSFSTLEIQRTEQGDSAMYLCASSPLSGGTRSTDTQYFGPGTRLTVL.

This clonotype was observed at least ten times. The V call is TRBV11-2, the J call TRBJ1-2, with a weak D call TRBD1 (6 bases). Trimming left V 5 bases short and J 0 bases short, with 13 bases between. The V gene's germline CDR1 is SGHAT and CDR2 FQNNGV. The CDR3 covers 15 residues. CDR3 loop: CASSHTRGSNYGYTF. The CDR3 coding sequence is TGTGCCAGCAGCCACACCAGGGGCTCTAACTATGGCTACACCTTC.

In its sample, this clonotype was seen many times. The rearrangement links TRBV3-1 to TRBJ2-7, with D possibly matching TRBD2 (7 bases). Germline V gene lookup returns CDR1 LGHDT and CDR2 YNNKEL (reference sequence). The CDR3 totals 16 residues. Trimming took off 0 bases at V and 2 bases at J, with 14 bases between the two ends. Here the CDR3 reads CASSQDYRRGPYEQYF. The CDR3 nucleotides read TGTGCCAGCAGCCAAGATTATCGGCGGGGGCCCTACGAGCAGTACTTC.

The rearrangement joins TRBV7-2 to TRBJ2-1, with a tentative D call TRBD1 (6 bases). Looked up from germline, CDR1 is SGHTA and CDR2 is FQGNSA. V gave up 5 bases and J gave up 3 bases, with 17 bases separating them. The CDR3 contains 16 residues. CDR3 coding DNA: TGTGCCAGCAGCCCCCCACCGGGACACTTCTACAATGAGCAGTTCTTC. Translation gives CASSPPPGHFYNEQFF.

This clonotype was recorded a few times. The V and J genes are TRBV20-1 and TRBJ2-7; 7 bases fit TRBD1. The CDR3 spans 17 residues. Per germline, CDR1 DFQATT and CDR2 SNEGSKA (reference sequence). Trimming at V came to 6 bases and at J to 2 bases, leaving 19 bases not matched to a gene. The CDR3 DNA reads TGCAGTGCCACCGGCCCCGAGGGGGCGCGAAACCCCTACGAGCAGTACTTC. It translates to CSATGPEGARNPYEQYF.

At least ten counts were recorded for this clonotype. V gene TRBV30 combines with J gene TRBJ1-2; no clear D gene. The germline V gene encodes CDR1 GTSNPN and CDR2 SVGIG (reference sequence). V dropped 0 bases and J dropped 5 bases, with 10 bases sitting between them. The CDR3 has 13 amino acids. CDR3 amino acids: CAWSVGHAYGYTF. The CDR3 DNA reads as TGTGCCTGGAGTGTCGGGCACGCTTATGGCTACACCTTC.

This clonotype was seen many times. This chain connects TRBV2 to TRBJ1-2; D might be TRBD1 (5 bases). V dropped 3 bases and J dropped 10 bases, with 15 bases sitting between them. Germline V gene data show CDR1 as SNHLY and CDR2 as FYNNEI. The CDR3 has 13 amino acids. CDR3 bases: TGTGCCAGCAGTGAGGCAGGGACGAGAATCTACACCTTC. It encodes CASSEAGTRIYTF.

The chain carries TRBV25-1 and TRBJ1-6; D may be TRBD1 (5 bases). The CDR3 loop spans 13 amino acids. The V end lost 3 bases, the J end lost 11 bases, and 11 bases lay between the germline ends. Germline V lookup: CDR1 MGHDK, CDR2 SYGVNS. CDR3 protein: CASSEAGKPPLHF. Here the CDR3 DNA reads TGTGCCAGCAGTGAGGCAGGGAAACCACCCCTCCACTTT.

This clonotype showed up many times. The chain recombines TRBV30 with TRBJ2-7, with D possibly called TRBD1 or TRBD2 (5 bases each). The CDR3 covers 13 residues. Per the germline V gene, CDR1 is GTSNPN and CDR2 is SVGIG (reference sequence). Between the trimmed V and J ends, which lost 4 bases and 3 bases, there was a span of 13 bases. The CDR3 nucleotides are TGTGCCTGGACCCGGGACGGTTTCTACGAGCAGTACTTC. Translating gives CAWTRDGFYEQYF.